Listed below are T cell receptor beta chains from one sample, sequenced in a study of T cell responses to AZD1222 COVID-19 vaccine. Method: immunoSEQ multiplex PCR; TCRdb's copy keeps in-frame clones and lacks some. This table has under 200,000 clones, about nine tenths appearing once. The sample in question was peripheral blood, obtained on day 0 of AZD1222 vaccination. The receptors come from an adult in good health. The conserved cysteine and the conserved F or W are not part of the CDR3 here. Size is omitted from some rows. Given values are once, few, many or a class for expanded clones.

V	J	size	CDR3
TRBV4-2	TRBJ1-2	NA	ASSQDRRIYGYT
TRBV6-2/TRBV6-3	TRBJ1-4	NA	ASSPGTVEKLF
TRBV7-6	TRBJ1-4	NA	ASSWGQLQRNEKLF
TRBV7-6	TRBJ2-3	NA	ASSLVGTDTQY
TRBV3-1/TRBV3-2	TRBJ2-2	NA	ASSQGTANTGELF
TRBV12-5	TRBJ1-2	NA	ASGLGTSPDGYT
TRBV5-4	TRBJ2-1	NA	ASSSDPGLAGDGEQF
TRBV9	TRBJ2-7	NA	ASSPGGPYEQY
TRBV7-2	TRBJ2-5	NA	ASSFSASGGLETQY
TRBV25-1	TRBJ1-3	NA	ASSEYAGFGSSGNTIY
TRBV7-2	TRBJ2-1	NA	ASSLALLAGGNNEQF
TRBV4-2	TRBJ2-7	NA	ASSQAERTYEQY
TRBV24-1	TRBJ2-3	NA	ATSDPTGSADTQY
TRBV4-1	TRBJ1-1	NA	ASSQLGTGAMNTEAF
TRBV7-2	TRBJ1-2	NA	ASSLAARLFYGYT
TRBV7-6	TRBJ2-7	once	ASSPRLAGAYEQY
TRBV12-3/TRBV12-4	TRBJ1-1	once	ASTRRQAGEAF
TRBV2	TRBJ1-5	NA	ASSDRRTGGAGQPQH
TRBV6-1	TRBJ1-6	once	ASSEAVAGGSPLH
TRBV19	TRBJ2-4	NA	ASTLVFTSGRTKNIQY
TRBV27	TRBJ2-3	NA	ASSFRFNGGTDTQY
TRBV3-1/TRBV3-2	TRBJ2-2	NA	ASSRPTGELF
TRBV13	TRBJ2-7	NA	ASSWGLAESSYEQY
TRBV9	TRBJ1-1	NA	ASSPGTLNTEAF
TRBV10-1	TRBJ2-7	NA	ASSDPRGGTYEQY
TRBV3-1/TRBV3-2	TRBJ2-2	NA	ASSQEGGEGAGELF
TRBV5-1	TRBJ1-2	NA	ASSLGETKNYGYT
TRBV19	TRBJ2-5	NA	ASRGTGGRETQY
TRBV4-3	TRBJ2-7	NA	ASSQEASSSYEQY
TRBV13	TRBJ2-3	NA	ASSLGTRADTQY
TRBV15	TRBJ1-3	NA	ATSRDRGRGNTIY
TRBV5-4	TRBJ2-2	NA	ASSLEGAGELF
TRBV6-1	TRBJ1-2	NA	ASILRGTGVSGYT
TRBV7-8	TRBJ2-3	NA	ASSPLWDTQY
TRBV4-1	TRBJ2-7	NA	ASSQEDSLRYREQY
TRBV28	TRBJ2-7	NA	ASSFSGNLYEQY
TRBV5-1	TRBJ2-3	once	ASSLRDSTDTQY
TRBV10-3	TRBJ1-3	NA	AIRQGGGNTIY
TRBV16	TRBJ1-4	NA	ASSRRQGASLKLF